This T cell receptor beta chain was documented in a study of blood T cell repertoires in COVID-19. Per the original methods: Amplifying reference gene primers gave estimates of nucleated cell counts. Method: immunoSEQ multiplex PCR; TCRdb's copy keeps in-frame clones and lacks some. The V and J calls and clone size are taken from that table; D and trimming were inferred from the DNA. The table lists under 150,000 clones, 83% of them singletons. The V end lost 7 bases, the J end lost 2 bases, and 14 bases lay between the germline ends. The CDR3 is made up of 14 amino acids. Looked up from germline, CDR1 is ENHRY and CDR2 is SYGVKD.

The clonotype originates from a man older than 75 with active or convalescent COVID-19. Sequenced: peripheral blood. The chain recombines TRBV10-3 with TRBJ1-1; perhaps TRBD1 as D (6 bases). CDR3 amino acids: CAITRTAGNTEAFF. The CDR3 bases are TGTGCCATCACTAGGACAGCTGGCAACACTGAAGCTTTCTTT.